Listed here are 28 T cell receptor beta chains from one sample, sequenced in a study of molecular identifiers for immune sequencing clone quantification. TCRdb re-analysed the PCR reads in MiXCR, keeping a single row per CDR3 protein. The table records approximately 97,000 distinct CDR3 sequences, under 40% of them present only once. The sequenced sample was naive CD8+ T cells from blood, with Jurkat cell RNA spiked in. Subset specified: FACS-sorted CD8+CD4-CCR7+CD45RA+ naive T cells. These receptors all stem from a human donor in good health. Some libraries in this study had Jurkat cell RNA spiked in.

V is TRBV27 and J is TRBJ2-3; possible D gene TRBD1, 6 bases. This CDR3 comprises 13 residues. Per germline, CDR1 MNHEY and CDR2 SMNVEV (reference sequence). V lost 5 bases and J lost 2, with 8 bases in between. The CDR3 coding sequence is TGTGCCAGCAGTAACAGGGCCACAGATACGCAGTATTTT. Protein product: CASSNRATDTQYF.

This clonotype was seen ten or more times. J is TRBJ1-1 and V is TRBV7-2; D is perhaps TRBD1 (5 bases). This CDR3 is 16 amino acids long. V gave up 3 bases and J gave up 0 bases, with 14 bases separating them. Germline values: CDR1 SGHTA, CDR2 FQGNSA. The CDR3, as DNA: TGTGCCAGCAGCTTTTCGGGGCCCAGAGTGAACACTGAAGCTTTCTTT. Residues: CASSFSGPRVNTEAFF.

The chain links TRBV2 to TRBJ2-3, with 12 bases that match TRBD2. Looked up from germline, CDR1 is SNHLY and CDR2 is FYNNEI. Trimming took 9 bases from V and 4 from J; bases not matched to a gene: 5. The length of the CDR3 is 14 residues. The CDR3 DNA reads as TGTGCCAGACTGACTAGCGGGAGCGCAGATACGCAGTATTTT. Translated: CARLTSGSADTQYF.

This clonotype was recorded a few times. The J gene is TRBJ2-2, the V gene TRBV25-1, with D unresolved. The CDR3 totals 16 residues. Trimming cost V 1 base and J 0 bases, with 9 bases left between them. The germline gives CDR1 MGHDK, CDR2 SYGVNS. CDR3 loop: CASSEFFTSNTGELFF. For the CDR3, the DNA is TGTGCCAGCAGTGAATTCTTCACCTCGAACACCGGGGAGCTGTTTTTT.

This clonotype turned up a few times. The V gene is TRBV27, the J gene TRBJ2-7, with D tentatively TRBD1 (6 bases). The CDR3 is 14 amino acids. The ends were cut back, 6 bases at V and 6 bases at J, with 18 bases in the middle. From germline, CDR1 is MNHEY and CDR2 SMNVEV (reference sequence). The CDR3 nucleotides read TGTGCCAGCAGCCCCTCGGCAGGGGCCCTCGAGCAGTACTTC. This encodes CASSPSAGALEQYF.

This clonotype turned up a few times. V and J are TRBV12-3 or TRBV12-4 and TRBJ2-7; 10 nucleotides align to TRBD1. With V trimmed by 1 base and J by 6 bases, 9 bases remained unmatched. The CDR3 totals 16 residues. CDR3 residues: CASSLGSGTGDGEQYF. Here the CDR3 DNA reads TGTGCCAGCAGTTTAGGAAGCGGGACAGGGGATGGCGAGCAGTACTTC.

A few counts support this clonotype. J is TRBJ1-6 and V is TRBV19; D possibly corresponds to TRBD1 (6 bases). This CDR3 comprises 15 residues. Germline V gene lookup returns CDR1 LNHDA and CDR2 SQIVND (reference sequence). Trimming pared 5 bases from V and 2 bases from J, leaving 10 bases between. The CDR3 DNA is TGTGCCAGTAGTCCATGGACAGCCTATAATTCACCCCTCCACTTT. It translates to CASSPWTAYNSPLHF.

This clonotype has ten or more counts. The V call is TRBV9, the J call TRBJ2-3; D might be TRBD2 (6 bases). V shed 3 bases and J shed 2 bases, with 13 bases lying between them. Looked up from germline, CDR1 is SGDLS and CDR2 is YYNGEE. This CDR3 region has 15 residues. The CDR3 nucleotides read TGTGCCAGCAGCGCCAGCGGGCCTCTCACAGATACGCAGTATTTT. It encodes CASSASGPLTDTQYF.

Regarding this clonotype: This may stem from a read error, because a much larger clone lies one nucleotide away. The rearrangement joins TRBV9 to TRBJ1-1; a weak D match, TRBD1 (6 bases). The germline gives CDR1 SGDLS, CDR2 YYNGEE. Trimming pared 3 bases from V and 6 bases from J, leaving 15 bases between. CDR3 length: 14 amino acids. Here the CDR3 reads CASSARAGDSEAFF. The CDR3, as DNA: TGTGCCAGCAGCGCACGGGCAGGGGACTCTGAAGCTTTCTTT.

The V and J genes are TRBV7-8 and TRBJ1-3; D possibly corresponds to TRBD1 (5 bases). Germline assignment: CDR1 SGHVS and CDR2 FQNEAQ. This CDR3 has 14 residues. The ends were cut back, 8 bases at V and 0 bases at J, with 11 bases in the middle. The CDR3 protein is CASLRDPSGNTIYF. CDR3 coding DNA: TGTGCCAGCTTGAGGGACCCCTCTGGAAACACCATATATTTT.

This clonotype was recorded a few times. The chain links TRBV10-3 to TRBJ2-7; a possible D gene is TRBD1 (6 bases). CDR1 and CDR2 (germline): ENHRY, SYGVKD. The CDR3 is 15 amino acids. Trimming shortened V by 1 base and J by 2 bases, and 12 bases separated the two germline ends. CDR3 nucleotides: TGTGCCATCAGTGAGTGGATAGGACAGACCTACGAGCAGTACTTC. Residues: CAISEWIGQTYEQYF.

The chain is built from TRBV20-1 and TRBJ1-5, with TRBD1 identical over 12 bases. The CDR3 sequence is 20 residues long. Trimming removed 0 bases from V and 2 bases from J; junction bases left unmatched: 14. Germline lookup yields CDR1 DFQATT and CDR2 SNEGSKA (reference sequence). CDR3: CSARDFLGTGGYVGNQPQHF. The CDR3 nucleotides read TGCAGTGCTAGAGATTTCTTGGGGACAGGGGGCTACGTGGGCAATCAGCCCCAGCATTTT.

Worth noting for this clonotype: Just one base apart from a much larger clone, this may be a read error. The chain recombines TRBV27 with TRBJ1-5, with 11 bases aligning to TRBD1. The J segment lost 5 bases and the V segment lost 6 bases, leaving 3 bases of the junction unmatched. The CDR3 extends over 14 amino acids. Germline V gives CDR1 MNHEY, CDR2 SMNVEV (reference sequence). CDR3 residues: CASSADRGHQPQHF. Here the CDR3 DNA reads TGTGCCAGCAGCGCGGACAGGGGGCATCAGCCCCAGCATTTT.

Regarding this clonotype: The junction differs from germline at one of its ends, possibly a read error. This chain joins TRBV4-1 and TRBJ2-3; 13 bases are a match to TRBD2. This CDR3 is 15 amino acids long. Germline V gene data show CDR1 as MGHRA and CDR2 as YSYEKL. This CDR3 reads CAGSRLAGGASTQYF. CDR3 nucleotide sequence: TGCGCCGGCAGCCGACTAGCGGGAGGTGCCAGCACGCAGTATTTT.

This clonotype has a count of ten or more. This chain joins TRBV13 and TRBJ2-3; 10 positions match TRBD2. The CDR3 runs 15 residues. Germline assignment: CDR1 PRHDT and CDR2 FYEKMQ (reference sequence). V gave up 5 bases and J gave up 6 bases; unmatched junction bases: 8. CDR3 DNA: TGTGCCAGCAGCAGTGGGACTAGCGAGGGGGATACGCAGTATTTT. Its protein is CASSSGTSEGDTQYF.

With regard to this clonotype: A much larger clone lies a single base off, so this may be a read error. This sequence joins TRBV19 and TRBJ1-2; the D gene is possibly TRBD1 (6 bases). Looked up from germline, CDR1 is LNHDA and CDR2 is SQIVND (reference sequence). The CDR3 is 14 amino acids. Trimming left V 6 bases short and J 4 bases short, with 15 bases between. The CDR3 is CASSPGGATYGYTF. For the CDR3, the DNA is TGTGCCAGTAGCCCTGGGGGCGCTACCTATGGCTACACCTTC.

In this sample, this clonotype turned up a few times. V is TRBV20-1 and J is TRBJ1-2; D is uncertain. The CDR3 length is 15 residues. The V gene's germline CDR1 is DFQATT and CDR2 SNEGSKA (reference sequence). With 8 bases removed from V and 1 base from J, the gap between germline ends came to 20 bases. CDR3: CSLEYRLDRNYGYTF. The DNA of the CDR3 is TGCAGTTTAGAGTACCGGCTCGACCGTAACTATGGCTACACCTTC.

The V call is TRBV20-1, the J call TRBJ1-3, with D perhaps TRBD1 (6 bases). The CDR3 extends over 14 amino acids. Germline V CDR1 and CDR2: DFQATT, SNEGSKA (reference sequence). Deletions cut 6 bases from V and 0 bases from J, with 12 bases between. The CDR3 sequence is CSAGGANSGNTIYF. DNA of the CDR3: TGCAGTGCCGGGGGGGCCAACTCTGGAAACACCATATATTTT.

Note on this clonotype: The germline gene is not matched at one end of the junction; a read error may be the cause. The CDR3 nucleotides are TGCAGTTCTAGCATATCGAACACCGGGGAGCTGTTTTTT. It encodes CSSSISNTGELFF. The V and J genes are TRBV20-1 and TRBJ2-2; D possibly corresponds to TRBD2 (5 bases). Per germline, CDR1 DFQATT and CDR2 SNEGSKA (reference sequence). The CDR3 has 13 residues.

Only a few counts were recorded for this clonotype. The J gene is TRBJ2-7, the V gene TRBV6-5; TRBD2 agrees at 10 bases. Germline CDR1 reads MNHEY; CDR2 reads SVGAGI. This CDR3 has 17 residues. The V segment lost 5 bases and the J segment 2 bases; nucleotides outside the gene matches: 12. CDR3 nucleotides: TGTGCCAGCAGTGAGCATGGGGTTAGCGGGAGGACCTACGAGCAGTACTTC. This gives the protein CASSEHGVSGRTYEQYF.

Comments on this clonotype: The junction differs from germline at one of its ends, possibly a read error. The chain has TRBV13 and TRBJ1-1, with D possibly being TRBD1 (6 bases). The CDR3 is made up of 14 amino acids. The germline gives CDR1 PRHDT, CDR2 FYEKMQ (reference sequence). The DNA for the CDR3 is TGTGCCAGCAGCTGGGGGGCAGTAAACACTGAAGATTTCTTT. It is translated as CASSWGAVNTEDFF.

Note on this clonotype: The junction departs from germline at one end; a sequencing error may be responsible. The chain joins TRBV7-2 to TRBJ2-1; no reliable D call. The length of the CDR3 is 13 residues. Germline CDR1 SGHTA, CDR2 FQGNSA. CDR3 protein: CASSLRSYNEQIF. The CDR3 coding sequence is TGTGCCAGCAGCCTGAGAAGTTACAATGAGCAGATCTTC.

Comment on this clonotype: With a much larger clone just one base away, this may be a read error. The chain joins TRBV7-9 to TRBJ2-7, with 7 bases fitting TRBD2. The CDR3 contains 15 residues. Germline CDR1 is SEHNR and CDR2 is FQNEAQ (reference sequence). V was pared by 4 bases and J by 3 bases, with 9 bases of the junction left unmatched. CDR3 DNA: TGTGCCAGCAGCTCAGTCCTTAGCGGGTACTACGAGCAGTACTTC. Protein product: CASSSVLSGYYEQYF.

This clonotype was counted only a few times. The rearrangement links TRBV6-2 or TRBV6-3 to TRBJ2-1; D not certain. V lost 4 bases and J lost 12, with 16 bases in between. The CDR3 spans 13 residues. Germline CDR1 and CDR2: MNHEY and SVGEGT. CDR3: CASSSPTEMMQFF. CDR3 sequence (DNA): TGTGCCAGCAGTTCCCCCACAGAGATGATGCAGTTCTTC.

This clonotype was seen a few times. The rearrangement links TRBV29-1 to TRBJ1-1, with D maybe TRBD1 (5 bases). V was shortened by 2 bases and J by 4 bases, with 14 bases between the two germline ends. Germline V gives CDR1 SQVTM, CDR2 ANQGSEA. This CDR3 region has 14 residues. The CDR3 loop reads CSVEIVGLGTEAFF. In nucleotides, the CDR3 is TGCAGCGTTGAAATAGTGGGGCTTGGCACTGAAGCTTTCTTT.

This clonotype was counted a few times. The genes are TRBV12-3 or TRBV12-4 and TRBJ1-1; no clear D. Trimming pared 6 bases from V and 4 bases from J, leaving 6 bases between. The CDR3 totals 11 residues. CDR3 nucleotide sequence: TGTGCCAGCAGCTCACTCACTGAAGCTTTCTTT. Translated: CASSSLTEAFF.

This clonotype qualifies as medium-sized. For the CDR3, the DNA is TGTGCCAGCAGCCCTAGCGGGAGAACAGATACGCAGTATTTT. This translates into CASSPSGRTDTQYF. The chain combines TRBV7-8 with TRBJ2-3; 10 bases align to TRBD2. Germline CDR1 reads SGHVS; CDR2 reads FQNEAQ. The CDR3 consists of 14 residues. The J segment lost 3 bases and the V segment lost 5 bases, leaving 2 bases of the junction unmatched.

This clonotype was counted many times. The rearrangement links TRBV7-2 to TRBJ1-5; 8 positions agree with TRBD1. The CDR3 length is 15 residues. J lost 2 bases, V lost 0 bases, and 0 bases had no gene match. Germline CDR1 and CDR2: SGHTA and FQGNSA. The CDR3 DNA reads TGTGCCAGCAGCTTAGCGGACAGGGGCAATCAGCCCCAGCATTTT. Its translation: CASSLADRGNQPQHF.